This note documents a single T cell receptor beta chain sequence. Antigen unknown. This sample stems from a study of siplizumab effects on memory and regulatory T cells. Study observations and caveats: Greater diversity than memory cells seemed evident in naive T cells, which also appeared to be major alloresponse contributors. Alloreactive sequences traceable to unstimulated CD4+ memory cells were significantly reduced by siplizumab. Roughly 80-95% of dividing CD4+ or CD8+ clones were without an attributable naive or memory phenotype. The alloreactive clones that mapped to unstimulated subsets made up only a minor fraction.

Using immunoSEQ multiplex PCR, the repertoire was profiled, and TCRdb retains in-frame clones only, with some absent. The data show around 65,000 clones, about 80% seen once. V dropped 2 bases and J dropped 8 bases, with 21 bases sitting between them. This CDR3 spans 16 amino acids. Germline loops: CDR1 SGHAT, CDR2 FQNNGV. Sample: memory CD4+ T cells sorted from blood. The chain employs TRBV11-2 and TRBJ1-2, with D possibly TRBD1 on 6 matching bases. This sequence originates from a human donor in good health. The CDR3 region has the DNA TGTGCCAGCAGCTTAAGGGGGGGCGAATTAACCAGGGGCTACACCTTC. It is translated as CASSLRGGELTRGYTF. The full variable domain, in which reference TRBV11-2 and TRBJ1-2 provide the parts outside the CDR3, is EAGVAQSPRYKIIEKRQSVAFWCNPISGHATLYWYQQILGQGPKLLIQFQNNGVVDDSQLPKDRFSAERLKGVDSTLKIQPAKLEDSAVYLCASSLRGGELTRGYTFGSGTRLTVV.